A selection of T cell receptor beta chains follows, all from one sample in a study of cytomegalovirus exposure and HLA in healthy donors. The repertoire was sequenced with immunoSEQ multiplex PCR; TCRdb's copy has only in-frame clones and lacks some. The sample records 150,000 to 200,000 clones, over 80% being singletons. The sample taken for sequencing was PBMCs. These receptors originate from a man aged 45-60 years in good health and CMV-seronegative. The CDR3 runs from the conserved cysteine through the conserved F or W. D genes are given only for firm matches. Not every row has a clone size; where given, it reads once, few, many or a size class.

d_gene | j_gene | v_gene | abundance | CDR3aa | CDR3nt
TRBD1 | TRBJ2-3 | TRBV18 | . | CASSPLRFGQGGTDTQYF | TGTGCCAGCTCACCCCTTCGATTCGGACAGGGGGGGACAGATACGCAGTATTTT
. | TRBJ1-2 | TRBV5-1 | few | CASSLEQGDGYTF | TGCGCCAGCAGCTTGGAACAGGGAGACGGCTACACCTTC
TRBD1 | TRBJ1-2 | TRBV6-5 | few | CASRPQTGNGYTF | TGTGCCAGCAGGCCCCAGACAGGGAATGGCTACACCTTC
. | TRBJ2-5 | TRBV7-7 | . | CASSSGLGTSWTQYF | TGTGCTAGCAGCTCGGGACTTGGAACCTCATGGACCCAGTACTTC
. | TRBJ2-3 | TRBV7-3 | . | CASSYAVSTDTQYF | TGTGCCAGCAGCTATGCGGTTAGCACAGATACGCAGTATTTT
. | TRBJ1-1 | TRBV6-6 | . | CASSYARDFMNTEAFF | TGTGCCAGCAGTTACGCCAGGGATTTCATGAACACTGAAGCTTTCTTT
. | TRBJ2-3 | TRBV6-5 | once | CASSPMDSNTDTQYF | TGTGCCAGCAGCCCCATGGACTCGAACACAGATACGCAGTATTTT
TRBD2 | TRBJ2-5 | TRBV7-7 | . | CASSPMRGTVETQYF | TGTGCTAGCAGCCCTATGCGGGGGACGGTAGAGACCCAGTACTTC
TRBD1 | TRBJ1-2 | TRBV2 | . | CASRVDLTGTGYTF | TGTGCCAGCAGGGTAGACCTGACAGGGACCGGCTACACCTTC
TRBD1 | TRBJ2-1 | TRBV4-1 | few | CASSPPLGQPNEQFF | TGCGCCAGCAGCCCACCGCTGGGACAGCCCAATGAGCAGTTCTTC
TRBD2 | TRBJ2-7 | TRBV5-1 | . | CASKEREGRSEQYF | TGCGCCAGCAAAGAGCGGGAGGGCCGGTCAGAGCAGTACTTC
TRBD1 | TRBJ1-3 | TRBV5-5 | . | CASSSTQQGPISGNTIYF | TGTGCCAGCAGCTCTACCCAACAGGGGCCGATCTCTGGAAACACCATATATTTT
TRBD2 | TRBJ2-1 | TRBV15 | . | CATSGRAGNEQFF | TGTGCCACCAGCGGGAGGGCCGGCAATGAGCAGTTCTTC
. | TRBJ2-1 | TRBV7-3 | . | CASSPRSHGQFF | TGTGCCAGCAGCCCTAGGTCCCACGGGCAGTTCTTC
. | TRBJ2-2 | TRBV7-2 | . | CASSPSGRVSTGELFF | TGTGCCAGCAGCCCATCGGGAAGGGTATCCACCGGGGAGCTGTTTTTT
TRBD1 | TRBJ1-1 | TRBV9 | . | CASSVGRGTTEAFF | TGTGCCAGCAGCGTTGGCAGGGGGACTACTGAAGCTTTCTTT
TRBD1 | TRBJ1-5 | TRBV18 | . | CASSPPQGGGNQPQHF | TGTGCCAGCTCACCACCGCAGGGGGGTGGCAATCAGCCCCAGCATTTT
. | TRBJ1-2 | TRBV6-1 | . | CASSPRGGVDGYTF | TGTGCCAGCAGCCCCCGGGGGGGGGTGGATGGCTACACCTTC
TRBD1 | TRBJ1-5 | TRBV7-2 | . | CASSWRTGYDQPQHF | TGTGCCAGCAGCTGGAGGACAGGGTACGATCAGCCCCAGCATTTT
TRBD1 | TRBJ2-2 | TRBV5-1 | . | CASSSSGTGGEGTGELFF | TGCGCCAGCAGCAGTTCCGGGACAGGGGGCGAAGGAACCGGGGAGCTGTTTTTT
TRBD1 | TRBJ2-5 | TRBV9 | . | CASSVATGQGFETQYF | TGTGCCAGCAGCGTAGCTACGGGACAGGGGTTCGAGACCCAGTACTTC
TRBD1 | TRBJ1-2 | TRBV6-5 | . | CASRRDRERSYGYTF | TGTGCCAGCAGACGAGACAGGGAACGAAGCTATGGCTACACCTTC
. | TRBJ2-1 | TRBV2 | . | CASWSQRHNEQFF | TGTGCCAGCTGGTCCCAGCGGCACAATGAGCAGTTCTTC
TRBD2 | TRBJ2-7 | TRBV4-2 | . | CASSPVGGGGEQYF | TGTGCCAGCAGCCCTGTGGGGGGGGGTGGTGAGCAGTACTTC
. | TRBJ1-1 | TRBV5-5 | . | CASSSLQPSEAFF | TGTGCCAGCAGCTCTTTACAGCCGTCTGAAGCTTTCTTT
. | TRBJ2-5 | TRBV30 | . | CAWSEGPGSWEQYF | TGTGCCTGGTCAGAGGGCCCTGGGTCTTGGGAGCAGTACTTC
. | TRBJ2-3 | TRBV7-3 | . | CASSLSLAGSWFTDTQYF | TGTGCCAGCAGCTTAAGCCTGGCGGGGTCGTGGTTTACAGATACGCAGTATTTT
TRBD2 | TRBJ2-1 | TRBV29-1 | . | CSVEGLARGNEQFF | TGCAGCGTGGAGGGACTAGCGAGGGGGAATGAGCAGTTCTTC
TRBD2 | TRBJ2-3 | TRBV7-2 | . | CASSLDVAGPDTQYF | TGTGCCAGCAGCTTAGACGTAGCGGGCCCAGATACGCAGTATTTT
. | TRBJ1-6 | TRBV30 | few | CAWSRERSPLHF | TGTGCCTGGAGCCGGGAAAGGAGTCCCCTCCACTTT
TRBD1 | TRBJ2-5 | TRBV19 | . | CASSIDRDSRETQYF | TGTGCCAGTAGTATAGACCGGGACAGTCGGGAGACCCAGTACTTC
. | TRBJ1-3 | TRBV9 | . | CASSDTPPLHGNTIYF | TGTGCCAGCAGTGACACCCCGCCGCTTCATGGAAACACCATATATTTT
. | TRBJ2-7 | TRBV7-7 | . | CASSFFRGDEQYF | TGTGCTAGCAGCTTCTTCAGGGGGGACGAGCAGTACTTC
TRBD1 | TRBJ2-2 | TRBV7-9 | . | CARSPPGGGTGELFF | TGTGCCAGAAGCCCTCCAGGGGGTGGCACCGGGGAGCTGTTTTTT
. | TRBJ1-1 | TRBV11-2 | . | CASSGQSYTEAFF | TGTGCCAGCAGCGGACAGAGCTACACTGAAGCTTTCTTT
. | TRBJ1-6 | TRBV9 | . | CASSADNENSPLHF | TGTGCCAGCAGCGCGGACAATGAGAATTCACCCCTCCACTTT
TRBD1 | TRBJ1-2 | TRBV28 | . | CASSPGQGVNGYTF | TGTGCCAGCAGTCCCGGACAGGGGGTTAACGGCTACACCTTC
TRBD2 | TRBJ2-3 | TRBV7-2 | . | CASSLQGAGTRADTQYF | TGTGCCAGCAGCTTACAGGGAGCGGGGACGAGGGCAGATACGCAGTATTTT
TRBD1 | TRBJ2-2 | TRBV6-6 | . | CASSSPGTEPGELFF | TGTGCCAGCAGTTCCCCCGGGACAGAACCCGGGGAGCTGTTTTTT
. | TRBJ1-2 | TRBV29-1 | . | CSVGETGLNYGYTF | TGCAGCGTTGGCGAGACAGGCCTTAACTATGGCTACACCTTC
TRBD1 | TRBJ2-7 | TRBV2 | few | CASSVYQGAQYF | TGTGCCAGCAGTGTCTACCAGGGGGCGCAGTACTTC
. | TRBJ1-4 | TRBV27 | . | CASGGRKLFF | TGTGCCAGCGGAGGGCGGAAACTGTTTTTT
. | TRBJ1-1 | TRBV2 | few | CASSLITPNTEAFF | TGTGCCAGCAGTCTCATCACACCGAACACTGAAGCTTTCTTT
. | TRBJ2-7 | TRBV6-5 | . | CASSLINSRTSEQYF | TGTGCCAGCAGCCTCATCAATTCCCGGACATCCGAGCAGTACTTC
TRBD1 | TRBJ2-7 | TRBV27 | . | CASSSYGTAHEQYF | TGTGCCAGCAGCTCATACGGGACAGCACACGAGCAGTACTTC
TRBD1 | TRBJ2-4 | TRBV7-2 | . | CASSPGQGKNIQYF | TGTGCCAGCAGCCCCGGACAGGGGAAAAACATTCAGTACTTC
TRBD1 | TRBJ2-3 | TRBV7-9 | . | CASSMSQGADTQYF | TGTGCCAGCAGCATGTCACAGGGGGCAGATACGCAGTATTTT
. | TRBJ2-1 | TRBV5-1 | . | CASSLGASRYNEQFF | TGCGCCAGCAGCTTGGGTGCTAGCAGATACAATGAGCAGTTCTTC
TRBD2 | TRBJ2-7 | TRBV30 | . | CAWSSGTTYEQYF | TGTGCCTGGAGTAGCGGGACTACCTACGAGCAGTACTTC
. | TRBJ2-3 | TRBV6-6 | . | CASRPRQSTSTDTQYF | TGTGCCAGCAGGCCCCGACAGAGCACTAGCACAGATACGCAGTATTTT
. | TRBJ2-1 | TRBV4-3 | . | CASSRTRYNEQFF | TGCGCCAGCAGCCGGACTCGTTACAATGAGCAGTTCTTC
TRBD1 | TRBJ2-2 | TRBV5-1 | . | CASGFLGGAGTGELFF | TGCGCCAGCGGCTTTTTAGGGGGCGCCGGCACCGGGGAGCTGTTTTTT
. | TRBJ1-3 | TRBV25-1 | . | CASSDPGVRGNTIYF | TGTGCCAGCAGCGACCCCGGGGTGCGGGGAAACACCATATATTTT
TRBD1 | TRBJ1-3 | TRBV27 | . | CASRTGQTGNTIYF | TGTGCCAGCCGAACGGGACAGACTGGAAACACCATATATTTT
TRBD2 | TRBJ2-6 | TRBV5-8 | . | CASSLELGRAGANVLTF | TGTGCCAGCAGCTTGGAGCTAGGGAGGGCTGGGGCCAACGTCCTGACTTTC
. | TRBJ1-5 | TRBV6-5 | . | CASSERTGFGPQHF | TGTGCCAGCAGTGAACGAACGGGATTCGGCCCCCAGCATTTT
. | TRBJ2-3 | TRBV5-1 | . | CASSLDRVGDTQYF | TGCGCCAGCAGCTTGGACAGGGTAGGCGATACGCAGTATTTT